Listed here are 14 T cell receptor beta chains from one sample, sequenced in a study of T cell responses to AZD1222 COVID-19 vaccine (dated by TCRdb to the early 2020s). The library was produced with the immunoSEQ multiplex PCR assay. TCRdb stores this immuneACCESS table with in-frame sequences only. Part of the clones is absent; in the studies checked, under half of the shortfall reflects unresolved V genes, and no reason is known for the rest. A total of 150,000 to 200,000 clones appear in this sample, around 90% of them only once. The ten largest clones take up around 1.3% of the sample. Interpreted using the paper, the time point label stands for: baseline before first vaccination. Sequences were derived from peripheral blood, sampled on day 0 of AZD1222 vaccination. The origin of the receptors is an adult in good health.

V and J are TRBV19 and TRBJ2-1; D gene ambiguous. The CDR3 loop spans 13 amino acids. Germline assignment: CDR1 LNHDA and CDR2 SQIVND (reference sequence). With 9 bases removed from V and 0 bases from J, the gap between germline ends came to 9 bases. CDR3 residues: CASTTSSYNEQFF. The CDR3 DNA follows: TGTGCCAGCACCACGAGCTCCTACAATGAGCAGTTCTTC.

V is TRBV18 and J is TRBJ2-1; D gene uncertain. V lost 0 bases, J lost 4 bases, and 1 base lay in between. Germline V gene lookup returns CDR1 KGHSH and CDR2 LQKENI. CDR3 length: 12 amino acids. CDR3 nucleotides: TGTGCCAGCTCACCACCGTACAATGAGCAGTTCTTC. Translation: CASSPPYNEQFF.

CDR3 protein: CASSADSLLNQPQHF. DNA for the CDR3: TGTGCCAGCAGTGCCGACAGCCTCCTTAATCAGCCCCAGCATTTT. This sequence joins TRBV28 and TRBJ1-5, with D perhaps TRBD1 (5 bases). V shed 5 bases and J shed 4 bases, with 15 bases lying between them. Germline CDR1 reads MDHEN; CDR2 reads SYDVKM. The CDR3 has 15 amino acids.

The chain joins TRBV5-4 to TRBJ1-5; tentative D call: TRBD1 (6 bases). V lost 4 bases and J lost 4, with 9 bases in between. Looked up from germline, CDR1 is SGHNT and CDR2 is YYREEE (reference sequence). The CDR3 sequence is 13 residues long. The CDR3 bases are TGTGCCAGCAGCACGGACAGTAATCAGCCCCAGCATTTT. Its translation is CASSTDSNQPQHF.

This clone was observed once. The chain has TRBV30 and TRBJ2-3, with unresolved D. Trimming shortened V by 2 bases and J by 5 bases, and 8 bases separated the two germline ends. This CDR3 has 12 amino acids. Germline CDR1 GTSNPN, CDR2 SVGIG (reference sequence). The CDR3 region is CAWSKFLDTQYF. CDR3 DNA sequence: TGTGCCTGGAGTAAATTCTTAGATACGCAGTATTTT.

This chain uses TRBV28 with TRBJ2-1; 7 bases line up with TRBD1. The CDR3 covers 13 residues. V trimming: 6 bases; J trimming: 8 bases; junction bases outside the gene matches: 7. The germline V gene encodes CDR1 MDHEN and CDR2 SYDVKM. The CDR3 DNA reads TGTGCCAGCAGGACAGGGAATGGAGATGAGCAGTTCTTC. It translates to CASRTGNGDEQFF. Supplemented by reference TRBV28 and TRBJ2-1, the full variable domain reads DVKVTQSSRYLVKRTGEKVFLECVQDMDHENMFWYRQDPGLGLRLIYFSYDVKMKEKGDIPEGYSVSREKKERFSLILESASTNQTSMYLCASRTGNGDEQFFGPGTRLTVL.

The chain links TRBV6-5 to TRBJ2-5; D is unclear. Germline V gene sequence: CDR1 MNHEY, CDR2 SVGAGI. Trimming removed 7 bases at V and 5 bases at J, with 14 bases between. The CDR3 runs to 13 residues. CDR3 protein: CASTNLAAETQYF. In DNA, the CDR3 is TGTGCCAGCACGAACTTGGCGGCGGAGACCCAGTACTTC.

The rearrangement links TRBV7-2 to TRBJ1-2; the match to TRBD1 covers 8 bases. The germline gives CDR1 SGHTA, CDR2 FQGNSA. V gave up 5 bases and J gave up 6 bases; unmatched junction bases: 5. The CDR3 spans 13 residues. The CDR3 DNA reads TGTGCCAGCAGCACAACAGGGGGGGATGGCTACACCTTC. The encoded protein is CASSTTGGDGYTF.

The chain uses TRBV15 and TRBJ1-5; D unresolved. V gave up 4 bases and J gave up 6 bases, with 10 bases separating them. The CDR3 length is 13 residues. Germline V CDR1 and CDR2: LNHNV, YYDKDF (reference sequence). CDR3 in amino acids: CATSKDIGQPQHF. DNA of the CDR3: TGTGCCACCAGCAAGGATATCGGTCAGCCCCAGCATTTT.

The chain uses TRBV5-1 and TRBJ1-1; D uncertain. With 2 bases removed from V and 1 base from J, the gap between germline ends came to 12 bases. There are 15 residues in the CDR3. Germline V lookup: CDR1 SGHRS, CDR2 YFSETQ. The CDR3 DNA follows: TGCGCCAGCAGCTTTGGTCAGGTGACGAACACTGAAGCTTTCTTT. Translation gives CASSFGQVTNTEAFF.

This clone has only one observation. The chain links TRBV28 to TRBJ2-1; D is uncertain. The V gene lost 5 bases and the J gene lost 6 bases, with 14 bases spanning the gap. Germline V CDR1 and CDR2: MDHEN, SYDVKM. This CDR3 comprises 14 residues. Written as DNA, the CDR3 is TGTGCCAGCAGTCGCGGCAGAAGGAGCAATGAGCAGTTCTTC. This codes for CASSRGRRSNEQFF.

The CDR3 reads CASSLSGQGFTEAFF. CDR3 DNA: TGTGCCAGCAGTTTATCGGGACAGGGGTTCACTGAAGCTTTCTTT. The V call is TRBV27, the J call TRBJ1-1; 10 bases align to TRBD1. This CDR3 has 15 amino acids. Germline CDR1 MNHEY, CDR2 SMNVEV (reference sequence). V lost 0 bases to trimming and J lost 4 bases; unmatched junction nucleotides: 2.

J is TRBJ2-1 and V is TRBV7-2; 7 bases are shared with TRBD2. This CDR3 is built from 11 residues. CDR1 is SGHTA, CDR2 FQGNSA, per germline. V gave up 5 bases and J gave up 10 bases; unmatched junction bases: 2. CDR3 DNA sequence: TGTGCCAGCAGCCGGGGGGAGGAGCAGTTCTTC. It translates to CASSRGEEQFF. Full variable domain (missing parts from reference TRBV7-2 and TRBJ2-1): GAGVSQSPSNKVTEKGKDVELRCDPISGHTALYWYRQSLGQGLEFLIYFQGNSAPDKSGLPSDRFSAERTGGSVSTLTIQRTQQEDSAVYLCASSRGEEQFFGPGTRLTVL.

The CDR3 nucleotides are TGTGCCAGCAGTGTCGTCCCGGGACAGGGGGCGGGTGGCTACACCTTC. Protein: CASSVVPGQGAGGYTF. The chain recombines TRBV6-1 with TRBJ1-2; TRBD1 matches 12 bases. Trimming cost V 4 bases and J 7 bases; bases outside gene matches: 10. CDR1 is MNHNS, CDR2 SASEGT, per germline. The CDR3 covers 16 residues.